This entry lists 23 T cell receptor beta chains sequenced from one sample in a study of Ad26.COV2.S vaccination and SARS-CoV-2 variants. Repertoires were generated with immunoSEQ multiplex PCR, while TCRdb's copy carries only in-frame clones and drops some. This sample has roughly 100,000 clones; over 70% occur once, and the top ten carry around 16%. This specimen was peripheral blood, taken after recovery from COVID-19. All receptors come from a human donor who had recovered from COVID-19.

This clone showed up just a few times. The chain links TRBV2 to TRBJ1-5; 8 bases line up with TRBD1. CDR3 length equals 14 residues. The V gene's germline CDR1 is SNHLY and CDR2 FYNNEI. Trimming removed 3 bases from V and 4 bases from J; junction bases left unmatched: 2. CDR3 nucleotide sequence: TGTGCCAGCAGTGACAGGGGGCTGAATCAGCCCCAGCATTTT. It specifies CASSDRGLNQPQHF. The full variable domain, in which reference TRBV2 and TRBJ1-5 provide the parts outside the CDR3, is EPEVTQTPSHQVTQMGQEVILRCVPISNHLYFYWYRQILGQKVEFLVSFYNNEISEKSEIFDDQFSVERPDGSNFTLKIRSTKLEDSAMYFCASSDRGLNQPQHFGDGTRLSIL.

The rearrangement links TRBV2 to TRBJ1-2, with TRBD1 matching over 8 bases. V trimming: 6 bases; J trimming: 6 bases; junction bases outside the gene matches: 18. CDR3 size: 17 residues. The germline CDR1 and CDR2 sequences are SNHLY and FYNNEI. This CDR3 reads CASRPEGVAGGIDGYTF. CDR3 sequence (DNA): TGTGCCAGCAGACCCGAAGGAGTGGCAGGGGGCATCGATGGCTACACCTTC.

The chain is built from TRBV6-5 and TRBJ2-2; either TRBD1 or TRBD2 may supply D (5 bases each). V gave up 8 bases and J gave up 2 bases, with 9 bases separating them. Germline V gene data show CDR1 as MNHEY and CDR2 as SVGAGI. The CDR3 runs to 13 residues. The CDR3 region has the DNA TGTGCCAGCTCGGGACCAAACACCGGGGAGCTGTTTTTT. This translates into CASSGPNTGELFF.

This clone is medium-sized within its sample. The chain uses TRBV15 and TRBJ2-7; D might be TRBD1 (5 bases). There are 12 residues in the CDR3. V dropped 2 bases and J dropped 6 bases, with 8 bases sitting between them. Germline lookup yields CDR1 LNHNV and CDR2 YYDKDF (reference sequence). The CDR3 protein is CATSRSGFEQYF. In DNA form, the CDR3 reads TGTGCCACCAGCAGATCAGGGTTCGAGCAGTACTTC.

The chain joins TRBV5-1 to TRBJ2-5; the D gene could be TRBD1 or TRBD2 (6 bases each). The CDR3 contains 14 residues. Germline values: CDR1 SGHRS, CDR2 YFSETQ. Trimming pared 5 bases from V and 4 bases from J, leaving 15 bases between. DNA for the CDR3: TGCGCCAGCAGGTGGGGGGCGGACTTAGAGACCCAGTACTTC. The encoded protein is CASRWGADLETQYF.

V is TRBV27 and J is TRBJ1-6, with 9 bases that match TRBD1. The CDR3 sequence is 15 residues long. In germline, CDR1 is MNHEY, CDR2 SMNVEV (reference sequence). With 5 bases clipped from V and 7 bases from J, the junction kept 6 bases outside the gene matches. The CDR3 spells CASSPRQGENSPLHF. The CDR3 DNA sequence: TGTGCCAGCAGTCCCCGACAGGGGGAAAATTCACCCCTCCACTTT.

The V and J genes are TRBV9 and TRBJ2-7; 8 bases map to TRBD1. Germline CDR1 SGDLS, CDR2 YYNGEE. The V gene end was trimmed by 2 bases and the J gene end by 3 bases; junction bases not matched to a gene: 19. The CDR3 has 19 amino acids. The chain's CDR3 is CASSVDSSASGTGYYEQYF. CDR3 bases: TGTGCCAGCAGCGTCGATTCAAGTGCCTCCGGGACAGGCTACTACGAGCAGTACTTC.

CDR3 nucleotides: TGTGCCACCAGCAGAGGTCAGGGTTTCGATGAAAAACTGTTTTTT. Protein product: CATSRGQGFDEKLFF. The J gene is TRBJ1-4, the V gene TRBV15, with a possible D match to TRBD1 (5 bases). The CDR3 contains 15 residues. Germline CDR1 is LNHNV and CDR2 is YYDKDF (reference sequence). Trimming took off 1 base at V and 6 bases at J, with 12 bases between the two ends.

The genes are TRBV27 and TRBJ2-3; the D is unclear. This CDR3 has 16 residues. Per germline, CDR1 MNHEY and CDR2 SMNVEV (reference sequence). The ends were cut back, 1 base at V and 0 bases at J, with 11 bases in the middle. CDR3: CASSLFWGESTDTQYF. The CDR3 bases are TGTGCCAGCAGTTTATTCTGGGGTGAGAGCACAGATACGCAGTATTTT.

The genes are TRBV2 and TRBJ2-5, with TRBD2 as a possible D gene (5 bases). The CDR3 spans 14 residues. Germline assignment: CDR1 SNHLY and CDR2 FYNNEI. Deletions cut 4 bases from V and 7 bases from J, with 16 bases between. In nucleotides, the CDR3 is TGTGCCAGCAGTGCTGAGACTAAGGCTGGGACCCAGTACTTC. This gives the protein CASSAETKAGTQYF.

This chain uses TRBV5-4 with TRBJ1-6; weak D call: TRBD1 (5 bases). Germline lookup yields CDR1 SGHNT and CDR2 YYREEE (reference sequence). The CDR3 consists of 15 residues. V lost 4 bases and J lost 6, with 14 bases in between. CDR3 nucleotide sequence: TGTGCCAGCAGCAAGGGGACCGGAGGTAATTCACCCCTCCACTTT. Translating gives CASSKGTGGNSPLHF.

The V call is TRBV6-5, the J call TRBJ2-6; no definite D call. The CDR3 is 15 residues long. Trimming removed 7 bases from V and 0 bases from J, with 10 bases in between. CDR1 and CDR2 (germline): MNHEY, SVGAGI. The DNA for the CDR3 is TGTGCCAGCAATCCACTCACCTCTGGGGCCAACGTCCTGACTTTC. Protein sequence: CASNPLTSGANVLTF.

This clone appeared a few times. The chain is built from TRBV4-1 and TRBJ1-1; a possible D gene is TRBD1 (5 bases). V was shortened by 6 bases and J by 7 bases, with 9 bases between the two germline ends. Per germline, CDR1 MGHRA and CDR2 YSYEKL. The CDR3 totals 11 residues. The CDR3 DNA sequence: TGCGCCAGCAGGGGGGAAAATGAAGCTTTCTTT. Its protein is CASRGENEAFF.

CDR3 amino acids: CASKSGGGQNTEAFF. The CDR3 bases are TGCGCCAGCAAATCCGGAGGTGGACAGAACACTGAAGCTTTCTTT. V is TRBV5-1 and J is TRBJ1-1, with a weak D call TRBD1 (5 bases). Germline CDR1 SGHRS, CDR2 YFSETQ. Trimming took 6 bases from V and 1 from J, leaving 16 bases between them. The CDR3 is 15 residues long.

V usage is TRBV6-2 or TRBV6-3 and J usage is TRBJ1-5; 7 bases are a match to TRBD1. After removal of 2 bases from V and 11 bases from J, the junction contained 9 bases not matched to a gene. Germline-derived CDR1 and CDR2 are MNHEY and SVGEGT. CDR3 length: 14 residues. CDR3 nucleotides: TGTGCCAGCAGTTACCTCAGGGGGGGAGAGTCCCAGCATTTT. Translated, it gives CASSYLRGGESQHF.

The gene calls are TRBV28 and TRBJ2-7; weak D call: TRBD2 (5 bases). Germline V gives CDR1 MDHEN, CDR2 SYDVKM. The CDR3 has 15 amino acids. V was trimmed by 6 bases and J by 3 bases, leaving 18 bases between them. CDR3 nucleotide sequence: TGTGCCAGCAGATACCCCGGGGAGCCATTCTACGAGCAGTACTTC. Translating gives CASRYPGEPFYEQYF.

This chain links TRBV25-1 with TRBJ1-4; D not certain. The CDR3 has 16 residues. The germline V and J ends were trimmed by 0 bases and 3 bases, with 11 bases remaining between them. From germline, CDR1 is MGHDK and CDR2 SYGVNS. The DNA of the CDR3 is TGTGCCAGCAGTGAATATCACGGCGGGGCTAATGAAAAACTGTTTTTT. It specifies CASSEYHGGANEKLFF.

The chain employs TRBV5-1 and TRBJ2-1; D is uncertain. V was clipped by 4 bases and J by 9 bases, with 8 bases between them. Germline V gene sequence: CDR1 SGHRS, CDR2 YFSETQ. This CDR3 contains 11 residues. The CDR3 here is CASSTTSEQFF. In DNA form, the CDR3 reads TGCGCCAGCAGCACTACGTCTGAGCAGTTCTTC.

This clone was seen a handful of times. The chain couples TRBV7-9 to TRBJ2-7; the D gene is possibly TRBD1 (5 bases). Trimming removed 1 base at V and 6 bases at J, with 7 bases between. Per germline, CDR1 SEHNR and CDR2 FQNEAQ (reference sequence). The CDR3 extends over 12 amino acids. CDR3 sequence (DNA): TGTGCCAGCAGCTTAGGGGGCAGCGAGCAGTACTTC. This encodes CASSLGGSEQYF.

The chain joins TRBV6-2 or TRBV6-3 to TRBJ2-3, with D unclear. Per the germline V gene, CDR1 is MNHEY and CDR2 is SVGEGT. The CDR3 loop spans 12 amino acids. The ends were cut back, 6 bases at V and 6 bases at J, with 10 bases in the middle. Written as DNA, the CDR3 is TGTGCCAGCAGCCTCTTGGGGGATACGCAGTATTTT. It is translated as CASSLLGDTQYF.

The rearrangement uses TRBV7-2 and TRBJ1-1; 8 nucleotides align to TRBD1. The germline V gene has CDR1 SGHTA and CDR2 FQGNSA. Trimming at V came to 1 base and at J to 1 base, leaving 8 bases not matched to a gene. The CDR3 loop spans 17 amino acids. This CDR3 is CASSLEAGGLGNTEAFF. The CDR3 nucleotides read TGTGCCAGCAGCTTAGAGGCAGGGGGCCTAGGGAACACTGAAGCTTTCTTT.

This chain connects TRBV4-1 to TRBJ1-1; D not resolved. The CDR3 covers 15 residues. Germline V gives CDR1 MGHRA, CDR2 YSYEKL. V dropped 1 base and J dropped 2 bases, with 11 bases sitting between them. CDR3 residues: CASSQAVGINTEAFF. As DNA, the CDR3 is TGCGCCAGCAGCCAAGCTGTAGGCATTAACACTGAAGCTTTCTTT.

The chain joins TRBV28 to TRBJ1-1, with 7 nucleotides matching TRBD1. V lost 7 bases, J lost 1 base, and 9 bases stayed unmatched. Germline assignment: CDR1 MDHEN and CDR2 SYDVKM. This CDR3 has 15 amino acids. CDR3 sequence: CASISGDSKNTEAFF. The CDR3 bases are TGTGCCAGCATCTCCGGGGACAGTAAGAACACTGAAGCTTTCTTT.